What follows are 14 T cell receptor beta chains derived from one specimen sequenced in a study of breast tumors, draining lymph nodes, adjacent tissues. The lymph nodes were axillary draining lymph nodes from breast cancer patients. One entry per CDR3 protein results from TCRdb running MiXCR on the multiplex PCR reads. The sample shows about 230,000 distinct CDR3 sequences, 32% of them seen only once. Sequenced sample: axillary lymph node tissue. These receptors were taken from a female donor with breast cancer. Some clones in this sample may be carry-over from other donors' samples.

This clonotype was counted ten times or more. This chain joins TRBV5-1 and TRBJ2-7, with 9 bases identical to TRBD2. This CDR3 region has 14 residues. V shed 4 bases, J shed 3 bases, and the junction held 5 bases outside the gene matches. Germline lookup yields CDR1 SGHRS and CDR2 YFSETQ. CDR3 protein: CASSTLSGGYEQYF. As DNA, the CDR3 is TGCGCCAGCAGCACCCTTAGCGGGGGCTACGAGCAGTACTTC.

This clonotype was recorded many times. The rearrangement joins TRBV7-3 to TRBJ2-1; D is possibly TRBD1 (6 bases). The CDR3 has 13 amino acids. V gave up 5 bases and J gave up 8 bases, with 13 bases separating them. Per germline, CDR1 SGHTA and CDR2 FQGTGA. The CDR3 region has the DNA TGTGCCAGCAGCCGCAACAGGGCCGATGAGCAGTTCTTC. It translates to CASSRNRADEQFF.

This clonotype was observed many times. The chain has TRBV5-1 and TRBJ2-3; a possible D gene is TRBD1 (5 bases). The CDR3 consists of 16 residues. The V end was cut by 4 bases, the J end by 2 bases, with 17 bases between. In germline, CDR1 is SGHRS, CDR2 YFSETQ. Written as DNA, the CDR3 is TGCGCCAGCAGCGTGGGGCGTGACAGCGTCACAGATACGCAGTATTTT. Translated: CASSVGRDSVTDTQYF.

In its sample, this clonotype was seen a few times. The gene calls are TRBV6-1 and TRBJ2-7; D ambiguous. Germline V lookup: CDR1 MNHNS, CDR2 SASEGT. V was shortened by 5 bases and J by 7 bases, with 9 bases between the two germline ends. This CDR3 comprises 11 residues. The DNA of the CDR3 is TGTGCCAGCAGTCTCTCGCGGGAGCAGTACTTC. Its protein is CASSLSREQYF.

This clonotype was seen many times. The chain employs TRBV14 and TRBJ2-5; 12 positions match TRBD2. This CDR3 comprises 22 residues. Germline-derived CDR1 and CDR2 are SGHDN and FVKESK. Unmatched junction bases numbered 18, after V lost 0 bases and J lost 1 base. The CDR3 protein is CASSQDFGATSGSEFSQETQYF. Here the CDR3 DNA reads TGTGCCAGCAGCCAAGATTTTGGGGCGACTAGCGGGAGCGAATTTAGCCAAGAGACCCAGTACTTC.

The table lists this clonotype with many counts. The V call is TRBV12-3 or TRBV12-4, the J call TRBJ1-2; TRBD1 matches at 10 bases. V dropped 5 bases and J dropped 1; count of bases not matched to a gene: 4. The CDR3 consists of 15 residues. As DNA, the CDR3 is TGTGCCAGCAGTCGGACAGGGGGGCATAACTATGGCTACACCTTC. It specifies CASSRTGGHNYGYTF.

As to this clonotype: The junction and the germline gene differ at one end; a read error may be behind it. The rearrangement uses TRBV9 and TRBJ2-3; 7 bases fit TRBD1. Germline CDR1 and CDR2: SGDLS and YYNGEE. This CDR3 is built from 14 residues. CDR3 region: CASSARTGADTQSF. In DNA form, the CDR3 reads TGTGCCAGCAGCGCCCGGACAGGCGCAGATACGCAGTCTTTT.

This clonotype was counted at least ten times. A read error may be the cause here, since a much bigger clone is one base away. Likely a read error: the CDR3 ends without its conserved phenylalanine or tryptophan. The chain employs TRBV7-2 and TRBJ2-5, with D tentatively TRBD2 (5 bases). This CDR3 spans 14 amino acids. Trimming shortened V by 2 bases and J by 4 bases, and 11 bases separated the two germline ends. Per germline, CDR1 SGHTA and CDR2 FQGNSA. CDR3 in DNA: TGTGCCAGCAGCTTATTTACGGGAACAGAGACCCAGTACCTC. Amino acids: CASSLFTGTETQYL.

The chain couples TRBV4-3 to TRBJ1-6; the match to TRBD1 covers 8 bases. The germline CDR1 and CDR2 sequences are LGHNA and YSLEER. There are 18 residues in the CDR3. Unmatched junction bases numbered 14, after V lost 0 bases and J lost 10 bases. The CDR3 DNA sequence: TGCGCCAGCAGCCAAGATTGGGCGGGGGACAGGTTAAGATCACCCCTCCACTTT. Translating gives CASSQDWAGDRLRSPLHF.

This clonotype has at least ten counts. This chain joins TRBV2 and TRBJ2-1; D gene unclear. The CDR3 is 20 residues long. Germline V gene lookup returns CDR1 SNHLY and CDR2 FYNNEI. The ends were cut back, 7 bases at V and 0 bases at J, with 28 bases in the middle. CDR3 amino acids: CASTDKSAFSTLSSYNEQFF. CDR3 DNA: TGTGCCAGCACGGATAAGAGCGCCTTTTCTACGTTAAGCTCCTACAATGAGCAGTTCTTC. Full variable domain (rest looked up from reference TRBV2 and TRBJ2-1): EPEVTQTPSHQVTQMGQEVILRCVPISNHLYFYWYRQILGQKVEFLVSFYNNEISEKSEIFDDQFSVERPDGSNFTLKIRSTKLEDSAMYFCASTDKSAFSTLSSYNEQFFGPGTRLTVL.

The rearrangement joins TRBV9 to TRBJ2-7; perhaps TRBD2 as D (6 bases). Germline CDR1 and CDR2: SGDLS and YYNGEE. Trimming removed 3 bases at V and 5 bases at J, with 18 bases between. This CDR3 spans 15 amino acids. DNA of the CDR3: TGTGCCAGCAGCGCATATACGAGCGGGCTCGACGAGCAGTACTTC. Its protein product is CASSAYTSGLDEQYF.

This clonotype has ten or more counts. This chain joins TRBV30 and TRBJ2-6; the D gene is possibly TRBD1 (6 bases). The germline V gene has CDR1 GTSNPN and CDR2 SVGIG (reference sequence). Trimming pared 5 bases from V and 9 bases from J, leaving 14 bases between. This CDR3 is built from 13 residues. CDR3 nucleotides: TGTGCCTGGGCAGGGGCCGTAGGCAACGTCCTGACTTTC. Protein product: CAWAGAVGNVLTF. The complete variable domain, with remaining parts taken from reference TRBV30 and TRBJ2-6, reads SQTIHQWPATLVQPVGSPLSLECTVEGTSNPNLYWYRQAAGRGLQLLFYSVGIGQISSEVPQNLSASRPQDRQFILSSKKLLLSDSGFYLCAWAGAVGNVLTFGAGSRLTVL.

This clonotype was found a few times. The chain couples TRBV6-6 to TRBJ1-1; D is perhaps TRBD1 (6 bases). The CDR3 length is 15 residues. Trimming left V 6 bases short and J 1 base short, with 15 bases between. The germline V gene has CDR1 MNHNY and CDR2 SVGAGI (reference sequence). CDR3 sequence reads: CASSPRSTGNTEAFF. DNA for the CDR3: TGTGCCAGCAGCCCACGCTCGACAGGGAACACTGAAGCTTTCTTT.

This clonotype was counted at least ten times. A much larger clone lies a single base off, so this may be a read error. V usage is TRBV2 and J usage is TRBJ2-2; D remains unclear. V shed 7 bases and J shed 6 bases, with 12 bases lying between them. Looked up from germline, CDR1 is SNHLY and CDR2 is FYNNEI. The CDR3 sequence is 13 residues long. For the CDR3, the DNA is TGTGCCAGCACATGGAGCTACGCCGGGGAGCTGTTTTTT. It translates to CASTWSYAGELFF.